These T cell receptor beta chains were read from a single sample in a study of T-cell reconstitution after alpha-beta-depleted transplantation in children. TCRdb used MiXCR to reprocess the PCR reads, holding one entry per CDR3 protein. The data show approximately 200,000 distinct CDR3 sequences, with about 14% seen just once and less than 15% held by the top ten. The specimen comprised PBMCs from the stem cell graft donor, sampled from the stem cell graft. The receptors here all came from a human donor who donated a stem cell graft to a child with acute lymphoblastic leukemia. Each CDR3 is given with its conserved first and last residue. The order of the fields is D gene, clone size, J gene, V gene, CDR3 protein, CDR3 DNA. The D gene is left open where the match is weak. The size field is filled for only some rows; it gives once, few, many or a size class.

>TRBD1|many|TRBJ1-5|TRBV5-1
CASSLDGQDNQPQHF
TGCGCCAGCAGCTTGGACGGACAGGACAATCAGCCCCAGCATTTT
>TRBD1|-|TRBJ2-7|TRBV2
CAISNDRVYEQYF
TGTGCCATCAGCAACGACAGGGTCTACGAGCAGTACTTC
>-|many|TRBJ1-5|TRBV7-6
CASSLRQGSNQPQHF
TGTGCCAGCAGCTTGCGCCAGGGTAGCAATCAGCCCCAGCATTTT
>-|-|TRBJ2-1|TRBV5-1
CASSGGRPPAYNEQFF
TGCGCCAGCAGCGGGGGACGGCCCCCAGCATACAATGAGCAGTTCTTC
>TRBD1|many|TRBJ2-3|TRBV29-1
CSVTASSRGDTQYF
TGCAGCGTTACCGCCTCCTCCAGGGGGGATACGCAGTATTTT
>TRBD2|few|TRBJ2-7|TRBV11-3
CASSLGTSGRAWFSEQYF
TGTGCCAGCAGCTTAGGGACTAGCGGGAGGGCCTGGTTCTCCGAGCAGTACTTC
>TRBD1|many|TRBJ1-2|TRBV12-3/TRBV12-4
CASTAATGYSHIGYGYTF
TGTGCCAGCACCGCTGCGACAGGGTATTCCCATATAGGCTATGGCTACACCTTC
>-|many|TRBJ2-2|TRBV5-6
CASSFGSTNTGELFF
TGTGCCAGCAGCTTTGGCAGTACGAACACCGGGGAGCTGTTTTTT
>-|many|TRBJ2-5|TRBV6-5
CASSYSPQGGQETQYF
TGTGCCAGCAGTTACTCGCCTCAGGGAGGTCAAGAGACCCAGTACTTC
>-|-|TRBJ2-3|TRBV20-1
CSALLGVTVAGVNRDTQYF
TGCAGTGCGCTTCTGGGCGTTACTGTGGCGGGCGTTAATCGGGATACGCAGTATTTT
>-|few|TRBJ2-7|TRBV4-1
CASSQGRIGLKNYEQYF
TGCGCCAGCAGCCAAGGGAGAATAGGACTAAAAAACTACGAGCAGTACTTC
>-|-|TRBJ2-1|TRBV11-2
CASSLDRVMKNEQFF
TGTGCCAGCAGCTTAGACAGGGTAATGAAGAATGAGCAGTTCTTC
>-|-|TRBJ1-5|TRBV20-1
CSARRGVSNQPQHF
TGCAGTGCCCGCCGAGGGGTTAGCAATCAGCCCCAGCATTTT
>-|many|TRBJ2-1|TRBV28
CASLPLTGNNEQFF
TGTGCCAGCCTACCCTTGACAGGAAACAATGAGCAGTTCTTC
>-|many|TRBJ1-4|TRBV5-5
CASIQDRVNEKLFF
TGTGCCAGCATCCAGGACAGAGTTAATGAAAAACTGTTTTTT
>-|many|TRBJ1-1|TRBV7-2
CASSFSVGEAFF
TGTGCCAGCTCCTTTAGCGTGGGCGAAGCTTTCTTT
>TRBD2|-|TRBJ2-4|TRBV29-1
CSVDSAGGIQYF
TGCAGCGTTGATAGCGCGGGGGGTATTCAGTACTTC
>-|few|TRBJ2-2|TRBV30
CAWNTRRTGELFF
TGTGCCTGGAATACCAGGCGCACCGGGGAGCTGTTTTTT
>-|many|TRBJ2-7|TRBV10-3
CAISEHYEQYF
TGTGCCATCAGTGAGCACTACGAGCAGTACTTC
>TRBD2|many|TRBJ2-1|TRBV7-6
CASSLGLVNYNEQFF
TGTGCCAGCAGCTTGGGACTAGTGAACTACAATGAGCAGTTCTTC
>TRBD1|many|TRBJ2-1|TRBV20-1
CSARQGQGYNEQFF
TGCAGTGCTCGCCAGGGACAGGGATACAATGAGCAGTTCTTC
>-|many|TRBJ1-1|TRBV10-3
CAISVTGSVAFF
TGTGCCATCAGTGTAACAGGGTCGGTGGCTTTCTTT
>TRBD1|many|TRBJ2-7|TRBV5-5
CASSYPDRGMWVPYEQYF
TGTGCCAGCAGTTATCCGGACAGGGGGATGTGGGTTCCCTACGAGCAGTACTTC
>TRBD2|many|TRBJ2-7|TRBV20-1
CSAPLAGAYEQYF
TGCAGTGCTCCCCTGGCGGGAGCCTACGAGCAGTACTTC
>-|many|TRBJ2-1|TRBV5-1
CASSLGAGRGGGEQFF
TGCGCCAGCAGCTTGGGTGCCGGGAGAGGGGGTGGTGAGCAGTTCTTC
>-|-|TRBJ2-7|TRBV27
CASSPRASGVGYEQYF
TGTGCCAGCAGTCCCCGGGCCTCAGGGGTTGGCTACGAGCAGTACTTC
>TRBD1|many|TRBJ2-1|TRBV7-9
CASSSSRGGGPSSYNEQFF
TGTGCCAGCAGCTCCTCCCGAGGGGGCGGGCCGAGCTCCTACAATGAGCAGTTCTTC
>-|-|TRBJ2-3|TRBV7-8
CASSLGGDATDTQYF
TGTGCCAGCAGCTTAGGAGGGGATGCCACAGATACGCAGTATTTT
>-|many|TRBJ1-5|TRBV5-1
CASSLGGVSQPQHF
TGCGCCAGCAGCTTGGGAGGTGTTTCGCAGCCCCAGCATTTT
>-|many|TRBJ2-2|TRBV12-3/TRBV12-4
CASSFPLQFTGELFF
TGTGCCAGCAGTTTCCCCCTCCAATTCACCGGGGAGCTGTTTTTT
>-|many|TRBJ2-1|TRBV5-1
CASSLIPRDEQFF
TGCGCCAGCAGCTTGATCCCCCGCGATGAGCAGTTCTTC
>TRBD2|many|TRBJ2-1|TRBV20-1
CSASRTTSGSRNEQFF
TGCAGTGCTAGCCGAACGACTAGCGGGAGTAGGAATGAGCAGTTCTTC
>-|many|TRBJ2-3|TRBV12-3/TRBV12-4
CASTAGSDTQYF
TGTGCCAGCACCGCAGGGTCTGATACGCAGTATTTT
>-|many|TRBJ2-3|TRBV12-3/TRBV12-4
CATKRTTSNTDTQYF
TGTGCCACCAAACGAACCACTTCTAACACAGATACGCAGTATTTT
>TRBD2|-|TRBJ2-7|TRBV6-1
CASKPSGEGGEQYF
TGTGCCAGCAAGCCTAGCGGGGAGGGCGGGGAGCAGTACTTC
>TRBD2|many|TRBJ2-1|TRBV7-2
CASSLTSGSTEQFF
TGTGCCAGCAGCCTGACTAGCGGGAGTACGGAGCAGTTCTTC
>-|-|TRBJ2-3|TRBV5-4
CASTERDNDTDTQYF
TGTGCCAGCACCGAGCGGGACAACGACACAGATACGCAGTATTTT
>-|many|TRBJ1-2|TRBV6-5
CASSSGVANYGYTF
TGTGCCAGCAGTTCCGGAGTAGCTAACTATGGCTACACCTTC
>-|few|TRBJ2-7|TRBV11-2
CASRDTGSYEQYF
TGTGCCAGCAGGGATACCGGCTCCTACGAGCAGTACTTC
>-|many|TRBJ2-3|TRBV10-3
CAISSATRTDTQYF
TGTGCCATCAGCTCGGCTACGCGCACAGATACGCAGTATTTT
>TRBD1|few|TRBJ2-1|TRBV30
CACSDRAGNEQFF
TGTGCCTGCTCCGACAGGGCCGGGAATGAGCAGTTCTTC
>-|many|TRBJ2-1|TRBV7-2
CASSLQVDNEQFF
TGTGCCAGCAGCCTCCAGGTTGACAATGAGCAGTTCTTC
>-|-|TRBJ2-5|TRBV5-1
CASSLAARGETQYF
TGCGCCAGCAGCTTGGCCGCTAGGGGAGAGACCCAGTACTTC
>-|-|TRBJ2-1|TRBV20-1
CSARDLQQGYNEQFF
TGCAGTGCTAGAGATTTGCAACAGGGCTACAATGAGCAGTTCTTC
>TRBD2|many|TRBJ2-2|TRBV3-1
CASSVLAGSNTGELFF
TGTGCCAGCAGTGTACTAGCGGGATCCAACACCGGGGAGCTGTTTTTT
>TRBD1|many|TRBJ2-3|TRBV29-1
CSAGQGVPSADTQYF
TGCAGCGCCGGACAGGGGGTCCCCTCCGCAGATACGCAGTATTTT
>-|many|TRBJ2-2|TRBV6-5
CASSYYSWTGELFF
TGTGCCAGCAGTTACTACTCATGGACCGGGGAGCTGTTTTTT
>-|-|TRBJ2-7|TRBV7-9
CASSHNRDRSSYEQYF
TGTGCCAGCAGCCACAACCGGGACCGCAGCTCCTACGAGCAGTACTTC
>TRBD2|many|TRBJ2-7|TRBV5-1
CASRPTGGEGYEQYF
TGCGCCAGCCGTCCCACGGGGGGGGAAGGATACGAGCAGTACTTC
>TRBD2|many|TRBJ2-1|TRBV12-3/TRBV12-4
CASSLRLAGVGEQFF
TGTGCCAGCAGTTTAAGACTAGCGGGAGTCGGCGAGCAGTTCTTC
>-|many|TRBJ2-7|TRBV5-1
CASAIEGASYEQYF
TGCGCCAGCGCGATAGAGGGAGCCTCCTACGAGCAGTACTTC
>-|-|TRBJ2-3|TRBV19
CASSIAGVGTDTQYF
TGTGCCAGTAGTATAGCGGGAGTCGGCACAGATACGCAGTATTTT
>TRBD2|many|TRBJ2-1|TRBV7-2
CASRKAGGPYNEQFF
TGTGCCAGCAGGAAAGCGGGAGGTCCCTACAATGAGCAGTTCTTC
>-|few|TRBJ1-2|TRBV28
CASRKGWGAVDYGYTF
TGTGCCAGCAGAAAAGGCTGGGGGGCCGTTGACTATGGCTACACCTTC
>-|once|TRBJ2-1|TRBV5-1
CASSLVYRGRYNEQFF
TGCGCCAGCAGCTTGGTGTACCGGGGGCGATACAATGAGCAGTTCTTC